Given below is one TCR beta chain in context. The record originates from a study of blood T cell repertoires in COVID-19. Across the whole study: Sites in the United States, Italy and Spain provided acute and convalescent COVID-19 samples.

The V gene's germline CDR1 is MNHEY and CDR2 SVGAGI. This CDR3 contains 14 residues. Deletions cut 8 bases from V and 8 bases from J, with 21 bases between. Authors' analysis steps: Amplification of reference gene primers provided the estimated nucleated cell counts. Sequenced by immunoSEQ multiplex PCR; TCRdb stores in-frame clones only, minus some. The V and J calls and clone size are taken from that table; D and trimming were inferred from the DNA. The sample has 150,000 to 200,000 clones; roughly 89% are singletons. This receptor was taken from a man aged 18 to 30 with active or convalescent COVID-19. Sequenced input: peripheral blood. This chain connects TRBV6-5 to TRBJ1-2; the D is unclear. The CDR3 DNA reads TGTGCCAGCGGTTTTACGTTGAGGGCGGGAGGCTACACCTTC. This sequence encodes CASGFTLRAGGYTF.